The entry below describes one TCR beta chain. Antigen: not known. Arm-PCR of CDR3 regions and iRepertoire HTBI primers were used to build TCR beta libraries. TCRdb analysed the multiplex PCR reads with MiXCR anew, one entry per CDR3 protein. The repertoire holds 450,000 to 500,000 distinct CDR3 sequences, roughly 17% seen once, with 9% to 15% in the top ten. This record comes from a study of regulatory T cells in long-lasting Graves disease. The CDR3 is 16 amino acids. Germline CDR1 is LNHDA and CDR2 is SQIVND (reference sequence). The germline V and J ends were trimmed by 3 bases and 3 bases, with 15 bases remaining between them. Time point specified: newly diagnosed GD, antithyroid drugs for less than 3 months. RNA isolated from PBMCs was used to make the TCR library. The authors diagnosed Graves' disease using American Thyroid Association guidelines. Notes on the study in general: Relative to new patients (roughly 1,000), persistent patients exhibited greater sharing of public clonotypes (more than 2,500).

Another study also made use of these data, one on T cells in Graves' hyperthyroidism and ophthalmopathy. That paper notes: Most clonotypes expanded in thyroid above 0.001 were likewise present in blood.

The chain combines TRBV19 with TRBJ1-5; D is unclear. The specimen comprised peripheral blood mononuclear cells (PBMCs), sampled at new diagnosis, from a patient treated with antithyroid drugs. This TCR was sampled from a man in his forties with Graves disease. CDR3 nucleotide sequence: TGTGCCAGTAGTATCTATCGGCCCCTCAACAATCAGCCCCAGCATTTT. Its translation: CASSIYRPLNNQPQHF.